This TCR beta chain was identified during a study of cytomegalovirus exposure and HLA in healthy donors. This CDR3 is built from 14 residues. CDR1 is WSHSY, CDR2 SAAADI, per germline. V was pared by 5 bases and J by 10 bases, with 5 bases of the junction left unmatched. The PCR had 60 Vbeta and 13 Jbeta primers. Some clones are missing from TCRdb's copy, which holds only in-frame ones; the method was immunoSEQ multiplex PCR. The data show more than 80,000 clones, under 80% seen once. Whole-study findings and limits: A later analysis showed HLA-associated TCR beta chains outstripping equally common others in clonal expansion. Further analysis was carried out later, and it showed several of the most significant clusters appearing linked to common viral pathogens. In a later analysis, roughly 17,000 TCR beta sequences were associated with HLA alleles at 0.05 false discovery rate. Researchers left out some V segments, among them TRBV6-2 and TRBV6-3, as indistinguishable.

On this clone itself: Its target is not known.

The chain carries TRBV10-2 and TRBJ1-6; 10 bases fit TRBD1. The sequencing sample was made of PBMCs. This sequence originates from a woman aged 50 to 60 in good health and CMV-seropositive. CDR3 nucleotide sequence: TGCGCCAGCAGTTTCGGACAGGGGGACTCACCCCTCCACTTT. This codes for CASSFGQGDSPLHF.